This T cell receptor beta chain derives from a study of cytomegalovirus exposure and HLA in healthy donors. Note on this clone: The antigen remains unidentified.

Every donor was a healthy person donating bone marrow. This CDR3 has 18 residues. The V gene's germline CDR1 is SGHDN and CDR2 FVKESK. V lost 0 bases and J 0 bases, leaving 15 bases between the germline ends. Study outcomes and limitations: A later analysis linked a missense variant in DCLRE1C to the trimming of TCR beta V and J genes. Compared with the roughly 700-donor mean, an Asian-associated ancestry cluster reportedly had fewer N-insertions, according to a later analysis.

60 Vbeta and 13 Jbeta primers were used in PCR. Original processing methods: As a later analysis found, there were 80 million or so unique TCR beta chains, of which some 9.9 million were shared. TCRdb's copy holds only in-frame clones and misses some; the assay was immunoSEQ multiplex PCR. That table is the source of V, J and clone size, and D and trimming were worked out from the DNA. This sample's table reports tens of thousands of clones. The specimen sequenced was PBMCs. The chain recombines TRBV14 with TRBJ2-4; weak D call: TRBD2 (6 bases). The clonotype was recovered from a man aged 35 to 55 in good health and CMV-seronegative. CDR3 protein: CASSQDPWRGRAKNIQYF. As DNA, the CDR3 is TGTGCCAGCAGCCAAGATCCCTGGAGGGGAAGAGCCAAAAACATTCAGTACTTC.